Listed below are T cell receptor beta chains from one sample, sequenced in a study of radiotherapy plus CTLA-4 blockade in lung cancer. The repertoire was sequenced with immunoSEQ multiplex PCR; TCRdb's copy has only in-frame clones and lacks some. The table has over 95,000 clones, 60% to 75% seen once. The sample was peripheral blood, taken from a patient treated with radiotherapy plus ipilimumab. These receptors were taken from a human donor with non-small cell lung cancer who had a partial response to radiotherapy plus ipilimumab. Some clones in this sample may be carry-over from other donors' samples. CDR3s include the opening cysteine and the closing phenylalanine or tryptophan. Fields, in order: J gene, V gene, clone size, D gene, CDR3 DNA, CDR3 protein. D genes are given only for firm matches. For some rows the clone size is stated as once, few or many, or as a class when expanded; others skip it.

TRBJ1-6 | TRBV4-2 | . | . | TGTGCCAGCAGCCAAGGCAGAAATTCACCCCTCCACTTT | CASSQGRNSPLHF
TRBJ2-7 | TRBV1 | . | . | TGCACCAGCAGCCATCTCCCCGGACTAGCGGGAGTGAGCGAGCAGTACTTC | CTSSHLPGLAGVSEQYF
TRBJ1-4 | TRBV5-1 | . | . | TGCGCCAGCAGCCTAGGGGGAGCTAATGAAAAACTGTTTTTT | CASSLGGANEKLFF
TRBJ2-7 | TRBV7-6 | few | . | TGTGCCAGCAGCACTAGGCGCCCACTTTACGAGCAGTACTTC | CASSTRRPLYEQYF
TRBJ2-1 | TRBV7-8 | . | . | TGTGCCAGCAGCTTAGTGCGGGACTACAATGAGCAGTTCTTC | CASSLVRDYNEQFF
TRBJ2-3 | TRBV9 | . | TRBD1 | TGTGCCAGCAGCGAGACAGGGGACGGAGATACGCAGTATTTT | CASSETGDGDTQYF
TRBJ2-7 | TRBV7-9 | few | . | TGTGCCAGCAGCTTATCATCAGGGATCGAGCAGTACTTC | CASSLSSGIEQYF
TRBJ1-1 | TRBV28 | . | TRBD1 | TGTGCCAGCAGTTTATCGACAGGGGCGTTGAGCACTGAAGCTTTCTTT | CASSLSTGALSTEAFF
TRBJ1-4 | TRBV6-1 | few | . | TGTGCCAGCAGGCCGACAGGCGGTAATGAAAAACTGTTTTTT | CASRPTGGNEKLFF
TRBJ2-7 | TRBV10-1 | once | . | TGCGCCAGCAGTGAGTTTAAGGAGGGCGACGAGCAGTACTTC | CASSEFKEGDEQYF
TRBJ2-7 | TRBV23-1 | once | TRBD2 | TGCGCCAGCAGTCCCCGGCCAGCGGGGCCGTACTTC | CASSPRPAGPYF
TRBJ2-3 | TRBV9 | once | . | TGTGCCAGCAGCGCCCCCAGCCGGGACACAGATACGCAGTATTTT | CASSAPSRDTDTQYF
TRBJ1-4 | TRBV5-1 | few | TRBD1 | TGCGCCAGCAGCTTACAGGGGTCAGGAGAAAAACTGTTTTTT | CASSLQGSGEKLFF
TRBJ2-2 | TRBV5-1 | . | TRBD1 | TGCGCCAGCAGCTGGACAGGGGGGACCGGGGAGCTGTTTTTT | CASSWTGGTGELFF
TRBJ1-2 | TRBV30 | . | . | TGTGCCTGGTTTATGCGCTATGGCTACACCTTC | CAWFMRYGYTF
TRBJ1-1 | TRBV28 | . | . | TGTGCCAGCCGCGTGACAGACCTTAACACTGAAGCTTTCTTT | CASRVTDLNTEAFF
TRBJ2-1 | TRBV4-2 | . | TRBD2 | TGTGCCAGCAGCCCAAGCGGGAGTGGGTACAATGAGCAGTTCTTC | CASSPSGSGYNEQFF
TRBJ2-2 | TRBV5-4 | . | TRBD2 | TGTGCCAGCAGTTCGGGACTAGCGGGGGGGTTGAACACCGGGGAGCTGTTTTTT | CASSSGLAGGLNTGELFF
TRBJ1-2 | TRBV28 | . | . | TGTGCCAGCAGTTTTGGCAGGGGATATGGCTACACCTTC | CASSFGRGYGYTF
TRBJ2-7 | TRBV11-2 | . | TRBD2 | TGTGCCAGCAGCTCCCTGGGGGGACTAACCTACGAGCAGTACTTC | CASSSLGGLTYEQYF
TRBJ2-1 | TRBV7-6 | once | TRBD2 | TGTGCCAGCAGCGTTAGCGGGAGTTACAATGAGCAGTTCTTC | CASSVSGSYNEQFF
TRBJ2-6 | TRBV30 | . | . | TGTGCCTGGAGTTCAGGGTCCGGGGCCAACGTCCTGACTTTC | CAWSSGSGANVLTF
TRBJ2-7 | TRBV4-1 | . | TRBD1 | TGCGCCAGCAGCTTACGAAGAGGGACAGATCTAGGGTTCCACGAGCAGTACTTC | CASSLRRGTDLGFHEQYF
TRBJ1-1 | TRBV2 | . | TRBD1 | TGTGCCAGCAGGGTCTTACAGGGGGTTGGTGGAGCTTTCTTT | CASRVLQGVGGAFF
TRBJ1-4 | TRBV25-1 | . | TRBD1 | TGTGCCAGCAGTGAAAGATGGGGGGGACAGGGTAATGAAAAACTGTTTTTT | CASSERWGGQGNEKLFF
TRBJ1-2 | TRBV2 | . | TRBD1 | TGTGCCAGCGATCGGCCTCAAGGGGACAGTGGCTACACCTTC | CASDRPQGDSGYTF
TRBJ2-5 | TRBV7-8 | . | . | TGTGCCAGCAGCCGTTGGACCACAGCGGAAGAGACCCAGTACTTC | CASSRWTTAEETQYF
TRBJ1-5 | TRBV28 | . | TRBD1 | TGTGCCAGCAGTTCTCAGGGGGCTGGCAATCAGCCCCAGCATTTT | CASSSQGAGNQPQHF
TRBJ2-7 | TRBV5-1 | . | TRBD2 | TGCGCCAGCAGCCCGGGACTAGCGGGGGGAAGCTCCTACGAGCAGTACTTC | CASSPGLAGGSSYEQYF
TRBJ1-5 | TRBV6-1 | . | . | TGTGCCAGCAGAGAGCCCAATCAGCCCCAGCATTTT | CASREPNQPQHF
TRBJ2-7 | TRBV29-1 | . | TRBD2 | TGCAGCGTTGACCCAGGGACTAGCGGGCCATACGAGCAGTACTTC | CSVDPGTSGPYEQYF
TRBJ1-3 | TRBV7-8 | few | . | TGTGCCAGCAAGTTAGCCTACTCTGGAAACACCATATATTTT | CASKLAYSGNTIYF
TRBJ2-3 | TRBV2 | . | TRBD1 | TGTGCCAGCAGACTTGACAGGGGCCCCACAGATACGCAGTATTTT | CASRLDRGPTDTQYF
TRBJ1-2 | TRBV9 | . | TRBD1 | TGTGCCAGCAGCGTAGCTAGGACGACAGGGGATCCCTATGGCTACACCTTC | CASSVARTTGDPYGYTF
TRBJ2-7 | TRBV12-1 | . | . | TGTGCCAGCAGCTTTGTGTTAACTGGTTCGGGTTCGGTGGGCGAGCAGTACTTC | CASSFVLTGSGSVGEQYF
TRBJ2-7 | TRBV11-2 | . | . | TGTGCCAGCAGCTTAGACTTCTACTCCTACGAGCAGTACTTC | CASSLDFYSYEQYF
TRBJ2-3 | TRBV5-4 | . | TRBD2 | TGTGCCAGCAGCACCCAGCGGGACCGCACAGATACGCAGTATTTT | CASSTQRDRTDTQYF
TRBJ2-5 | TRBV29-1 | . | TRBD1 | TGCAGCGCGGGGACAGGGGAAGAGACCCAGTACTTC | CSAGTGEETQYF
TRBJ2-1 | TRBV7-3 | . | . | TGTGCCAGCAGCCACCGGGCAGGGGCCCCTGAAGGGCAGTTCTTC | CASSHRAGAPEGQFF
TRBJ1-1 | TRBV18 | . | . | TGTGCCAGCTCACCACGGGCGGAGGAGTTCGTAGCTTTCTTT | CASSPRAEEFVAFF
TRBJ1-2 | TRBV28 | . | . | TGTGCCAGCAGTTCGCCGGGGAAGAACTATGGCTACACCTTC | CASSSPGKNYGYTF
TRBJ2-6 | TRBV5-1 | once | TRBD1 | TGCGCCAGTGCATTCGACAGGGGGCTTGGGGCCAACGTCCTGACTTTC | CASAFDRGLGANVLTF
TRBJ2-1 | TRBV5-1 | once | TRBD2 | TGCGCCAGCAGCTTGACTAGCGGCTCCTACAATGAGCAGTTCTTC | CASSLTSGSYNEQFF
TRBJ2-3 | TRBV7-3 | . | . | TGTGCCAGCAGCTCTACCGGAGATACGCAGTATTTT | CASSSTGDTQYF
TRBJ1-5 | TRBV18 | . | TRBD1 | TGTGCCAGCTCACCTGGGACAGGGGGACCCTCTGGTCAGCCCCAGCATTTT | CASSPGTGGPSGQPQHF
TRBJ2-5 | TRBV5-4 | . | TRBD2 | TGTGCCAGCAGCTTTGGGGTAGCGGGAGTTAACCAAGAGACCCAGTACTTC | CASSFGVAGVNQETQYF
TRBJ2-7 | TRBV7-7 | . | TRBD2 | TGTGCCAGCAGCTTAGACTACCGACTAGCGGGGGGACGCTTTCTCGCCGACGAGCAGTACTTC | CASSLDYRLAGGRFLADEQYF
TRBJ2-5 | TRBV18 | . | TRBD2 | TGTGCCAGCTCACCGGGACTAGGGGGAGAGACCCAGTACTTC | CASSPGLGGETQYF
TRBJ2-5 | TRBV7-7 | . | . | TGTGCCAGCAGCGATCTCGACAGGGAGACCCAGTACTTC | CASSDLDRETQYF
TRBJ2-1 | TRBV5-1 | . | TRBD2 | TGCGCCAGCAGCCGAATAGCGGGGGGGTACAATGAGCAGTTCTTC | CASSRIAGGYNEQFF
TRBJ1-1 | TRBV28 | few | . | TGTGCCAGCACCCCCGGGGGGCCGTACACTGAAGCTTTCTTT | CASTPGGPYTEAFF
TRBJ2-5 | TRBV18 | . | . | TGTGCCAGCTCACCACAGCTCCAAGAGACCCAGTACTTC | CASSPQLQETQYF